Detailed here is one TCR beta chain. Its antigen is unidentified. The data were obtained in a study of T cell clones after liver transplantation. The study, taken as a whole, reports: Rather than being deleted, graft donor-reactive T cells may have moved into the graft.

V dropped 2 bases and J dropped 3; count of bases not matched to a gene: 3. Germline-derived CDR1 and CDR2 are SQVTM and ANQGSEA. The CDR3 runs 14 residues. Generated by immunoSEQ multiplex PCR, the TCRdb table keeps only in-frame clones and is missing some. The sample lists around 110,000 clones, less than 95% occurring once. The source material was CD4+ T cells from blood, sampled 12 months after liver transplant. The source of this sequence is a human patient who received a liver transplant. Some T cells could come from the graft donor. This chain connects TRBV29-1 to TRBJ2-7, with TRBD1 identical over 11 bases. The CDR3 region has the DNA TGCAGCGTTGAAAGGGGACAGGGGGTCTACGAGCAGTACTTC. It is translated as CSVERGQGVYEQYF.